What follows are 24 T cell receptor beta chains derived from one specimen sequenced in a study of blood T cell repertoires in COVID-19 (TCRdb year 2020). Libraries came from the immunoSEQ multiplex PCR assay. The clones in this table, taken by TCRdb from immuneACCESS, are in-frame only. Not every clone is retained; where verified, under half of the shortfall comes from an unresolved V gene, and the cause of the rest is unknown. For this sample the table gives more than 85,000 clones, of which roughly 80% were detected only once. The ten biggest clones cover almost 4.5% of the sample. The sample consisted of peripheral blood. The receptors were gathered from a human donor in a cohort sampled during active or convalescent COVID-19.

CDR3 residues: CASSLVTGPTYEQYF. The CDR3 nucleotides are TGCGCCAGCAGCTTGGTGACAGGGCCTACCTACGAGCAGTACTTC. J is TRBJ2-7 and V is TRBV5-1; 7 nucleotides align to TRBD1. Germline assignment: CDR1 SGHRS and CDR2 YFSETQ. CDR3 length equals 15 residues. V shed 0 bases, J shed 2 bases, and the junction held 5 bases outside the gene matches.

V and J are TRBV28 and TRBJ1-3; D is possibly TRBD1 (5 bases). Germline loops: CDR1 MDHEN, CDR2 SYDVKM. The CDR3 spans 13 residues. Between the trimmed V and J ends, which lost 7 bases and 4 bases, there was a span of 11 bases. In nucleotides, the CDR3 is TGTGCCAGCACCACCAGACAGGGAAACACCATATATTTT. It specifies CASTTRQGNTIYF.

The table lists this clone with a few counts. The V call is TRBV18, the J call TRBJ2-4; the match to TRBD2 covers 7 bases. CDR1 KGHSH and CDR2 LQKENI come from the germline V gene. The CDR3 has 14 amino acids. V was pared by 3 bases and J by 6 bases, with 5 bases of the junction left unmatched. The CDR3: CASSPSREGNIQYF. The CDR3 DNA follows: TGTGCCAGCTCACCCAGCAGGGAGGGAAACATTCAGTACTTC.

The V and J genes are TRBV10-3 and TRBJ2-5; 7 bases map to TRBD2. The CDR3 has 15 amino acids. CDR1 is ENHRY and CDR2 is SYGVKD in the germline V gene. The J segment lost 3 bases and the V segment lost 4 bases, leaving 8 bases of the junction unmatched. CDR3 DNA: TGTGCCATCAGTGTGGGGAGTGGGGGGGAAGAGACCCAGTACTTC. Translation: CAISVGSGGEETQYF.

The J gene is TRBJ1-1, the V gene TRBV7-9; 7 bases line up with TRBD1. The CDR3 length is 15 residues. Germline CDR1 is SEHNR and CDR2 is FQNEAQ (reference sequence). V lost 6 bases, J lost 1 base, and 8 bases stayed unmatched. The CDR3 reads CASSIRQGGNTEAFF. The CDR3 DNA sequence: TGTGCCAGCAGTATTAGACAGGGAGGGAACACTGAAGCTTTCTTT.

The chain employs TRBV6-2 or TRBV6-3 and TRBJ1-2; D gene uncertain. The length of the CDR3 is 14 residues. Trimming removed 5 bases at V and 8 bases at J, with 18 bases between. Germline V CDR1 and CDR2: MNHEY, SVGEGT. The CDR3 DNA follows: TGTGCCAGCAGTCAAGTTACAAGATATATGGGCTACACCTTC. It encodes CASSQVTRYMGYTF.

V and J are TRBV7-2 and TRBJ1-5; D is ambiguous. Trimming cost V 2 bases and J 8 bases, with 7 bases left between them. This CDR3 is 12 amino acids long. Germline V gives CDR1 SGHTA, CDR2 FQGNSA. CDR3 region: CASSLFPEPQHF. The CDR3 nucleotides are TGTGCCAGCAGCTTATTTCCGGAGCCCCAGCATTTT.

The V gene is TRBV5-1, the J gene TRBJ1-6, with D tentatively TRBD1 (5 bases). The germline V gene encodes CDR1 SGHRS and CDR2 YFSETQ. V lost 4 bases to trimming and J lost 9 bases, with 14 bases between them. This CDR3 comprises 14 residues. CDR3 amino acids: CASSAGRGRSPLHF. CDR3 DNA sequence: TGCGCCAGCAGCGCGGGACGCGGCCGTTCACCCCTCCACTTT.

This chain joins TRBV5-1 and TRBJ1-4, with no clear D. Germline CDR1 is SGHRS and CDR2 is YFSETQ. Trimming took 0 bases from V and 0 from J, leaving 9 bases between them. The CDR3 runs to 16 residues. The CDR3 loop reads CASSLARATTNEKLFF. The CDR3, as DNA: TGCGCCAGCAGCTTGGCGAGGGCCACAACTAATGAAAAACTGTTTTTT.

The rearrangement uses TRBV10-3 and TRBJ2-3; 7 bases are a match to TRBD2. From germline, CDR1 is ENHRY and CDR2 SYGVKD. The CDR3 is 14 amino acids. The junction had 3 bases not matched to a gene; V was cut back by 6 bases and J by 0 bases. The DNA of the CDR3 is TGTGCCATCAGAGCGGGGACTAGCACAGATACGCAGTATTTT. Translating gives CAIRAGTSTDTQYF.

This chain uses TRBV28 with TRBJ1-5; D unresolved. Germline CDR1 reads MDHEN; CDR2 reads SYDVKM. With 1 base removed from V and 6 bases from J, the gap between germline ends came to 16 bases. The CDR3 is 16 residues long. Written as DNA, the CDR3 is TGTGCCAGCAGTTTATTTGGGAGCGGCCCGTCTCAGCCCCAGCATTTT. Translation gives CASSLFGSGPSQPQHF.

A single count supports this clone. The chain links TRBV30 to TRBJ2-3; a possible D gene is TRBD1 (5 bases). V gave up 6 bases and J gave up 5 bases, with 12 bases separating them. The CDR3 is 12 amino acids. Germline loops: CDR1 GTSNPN, CDR2 SVGIG (reference sequence). This CDR3 is CACSHQGDTQYF. The DNA for the CDR3 is TGTGCCTGCAGCCATCAGGGAGATACGCAGTATTTT.

The chain employs TRBV7-9 and TRBJ1-1, with D perhaps matching TRBD1 (5 bases). CDR1 and CDR2 (germline): SEHNR, FQNEAQ (reference sequence). Between the trimmed V and J ends, which lost 4 bases and 1 base, there was a span of 16 bases. The CDR3 is 16 residues long. The CDR3 loop reads CASSSPPGGTNTEAFF. The CDR3 region has the DNA TGTGCCAGCAGCTCCCCCCCGGGGGGTACGAACACTGAAGCTTTCTTT.

The V and J genes are TRBV4-2 and TRBJ1-1; no clear D. V lost 6 bases and J lost 2, with 13 bases in between. The CDR3 is 14 residues long. Germline V gives CDR1 LGHNA, CDR2 YNFKEQ. CDR3 DNA sequence: TGTGCCAGCAGGCCCGGCGGTCCCAACACTGAAGCTTTCTTT. Protein: CASRPGGPNTEAFF.

V usage is TRBV29-1 and J usage is TRBJ2-7; the match to TRBD2 covers 9 bases. With 5 bases clipped from V and 8 bases from J, the junction kept 7 bases outside the gene matches. This CDR3 has 12 amino acids. Germline V gives CDR1 SQVTM, CDR2 ANQGSEA. The CDR3 nucleotides read TGCAGCGTTATGACTAGCGGTGGCAAGCAGTACTTC. Protein: CSVMTSGGKQYF.

In this sample, this clone is medium-sized. The chain joins TRBV3-1 (or the pseudogene TRBV3-2) to TRBJ2-1; D remains ambiguous. Germline CDR1 reads LGHDT; CDR2 reads YNNKEL (reference sequence). This CDR3 has 16 residues. The germline V and J ends were trimmed by 5 bases and 2 bases, with 16 bases remaining between them. CDR3 protein: CASSADIQFTYNEQFF. The CDR3 region has the DNA TGTGCCAGCAGCGCTGACATACAGTTCACCTACAATGAGCAGTTCTTC.

The chain carries TRBV3-1 (or the pseudogene TRBV3-2) and TRBJ2-1; 9 nucleotides line up with TRBD2. From germline, CDR1 is LGHDT and CDR2 YNNKEL (reference sequence). The CDR3 totals 20 residues. With 5 bases clipped from V and 0 bases from J, the junction kept 17 bases outside the gene matches. The CDR3 protein is CASSNGLWRGGRYSYNEQFF. The CDR3 DNA reads TGTGCCAGCAGCAACGGACTATGGCGGGGGGGCCGGTACTCCTACAATGAGCAGTTCTTC.

The V and J genes are TRBV18 and TRBJ1-6; no clear D. Germline V gene data show CDR1 as KGHSH and CDR2 as LQKENI. Trimming stripped 4 bases from V and 7 bases from J, with 11 bases between. This CDR3 region has 14 residues. The CDR3 sequence is CASSRTAGNSPLHF. As DNA, the CDR3 is TGTGCCAGCTCACGAACAGCGGGAAATTCACCCCTCCACTTT.

V is TRBV5-5 and J is TRBJ2-1; D might be TRBD2 (5 bases). The CDR3 totals 13 residues. Trimming shortened V by 1 base and J by 7 bases, and 9 bases separated the two germline ends. Germline lookup yields CDR1 SGHKS and CDR2 YYEKEE (reference sequence). DNA for the CDR3: TGTGCCAGCAGCTTGTTTCAGCGGAATGAGCAGTTCTTC. This sequence encodes CASSLFQRNEQFF.

The rearrangement uses TRBV6-5 and TRBJ2-7; 8 positions match TRBD2. CDR3 size: 15 residues. Unmatched junction bases numbered 7, after V lost 6 bases and J lost 0 bases. CDR1 and CDR2 from the germline V gene are MNHEY and SVGAGI. This CDR3 is CASRPGLVSSYEQYF. As DNA, the CDR3 is TGTGCCAGCAGACCGGGACTAGTCAGCTCCTACGAGCAGTACTTC.

The chain joins TRBV5-1 to TRBJ2-5, with D tentatively TRBD1 (6 bases). CDR3 size: 13 residues. V lost 3 bases, J lost 3 bases, and 9 bases lay in between. Germline CDR1 is SGHRS and CDR2 is YFSETQ. This CDR3 reads CASSSWTEETQYF. Here the CDR3 DNA reads TGCGCCAGCAGCTCCTGGACAGAAGAGACCCAGTACTTC.

This clone was observed at least ten times. The V gene is TRBV6-5, the J gene TRBJ2-2; 7 bases fit TRBD1. V was clipped by 1 base and J by 3 bases; unmatched bases: 5. The CDR3 is 16 amino acids. Germline CDR1 and CDR2: MNHEY and SVGAGI. CDR3 amino acids: CASSYLTGIYTGELFF. The CDR3 nucleotides are TGTGCCAGCAGTTACTTGACAGGGATCTACACCGGGGAGCTGTTTTTT.

The count of this clone is one. The chain recombines TRBV18 with TRBJ2-2, with TRBD1 matching over 7 bases. The CDR3 has 13 residues. CDR1 KGHSH and CDR2 LQKENI come from the germline V gene. The V segment lost 2 bases and the J segment 6 bases; nucleotides outside the gene matches: 0. CDR3 region: CASSPDRAGELFF. DNA for the CDR3: TGTGCCAGCTCACCAGACAGGGCCGGGGAGCTGTTTTTT. The full variable domain, rest sourced from reference TRBV18 and TRBJ2-2, is NAGVMQNPRHLVRRRGQEARLRCSPMKGHSHVYWYRQLPEEGLKFMVYLQKENIIDESGMPKERFSAEFPKEGPSILRIQQVVRGDSAAYFCASSPDRAGELFFGEGSRLTVL.

The gene calls are TRBV6-2 or TRBV6-3 and TRBJ1-5; D unclear. The CDR3 length is 14 residues. Between the trimmed V and J ends, which lost 2 bases and 5 bases, there was a span of 10 bases. The V gene's germline CDR1 is MNHEY and CDR2 SVGEGT. The CDR3 DNA is TGTGCCAGCAGTTACCCCGGGAACTATCAGCCCCAGCATTTT. Amino acid sequence: CASSYPGNYQPQHF.